The entry that follows covers one T cell receptor beta chain sequence. The target of this receptor is not known. No base quality information exists; no much larger clone differs at one position. The same CDR3 also results from other DNA sequences found in this sample. Each donor gave one peripheral blood draw, roughly 110 mL on average, collected into heparinised tubes. Using a panel that included CD45RO, CCR7, CD25, CD127, CD95 and CD27, naive, central memory, regulatory and stem cell-like memory CD4+ T cells were sorted on a BD FACSAria II. All sorted populations exceeded 95% purity. Right away, PBMCs were isolated by Lymphoprep density gradient centrifugation and were stained directly, with no culture step. To minimize batch effects, samples were stained and sorted in pairs, one healthy donor with one patient per experiment. The entire isolated RNA was reverse transcribed using the High Capacity cDNA Reverse Transcription Kit, and thus expressed TCRB transcripts were sequenced. Deep immunoSEQ sequencing was performed on naive, central memory and regulatory T cell samples, with an average of roughly 3.6 million total reads per sample. Sorted cells were lysed in RLT buffer and RNA was extracted with DNase-treated RNeasy Micro or Mini kits, depending on cell number. Each cell subset was processed on its own to prevent cross-contamination, while patient and healthy donor samples were processed together. The immunoSEQ multiplex PCR was used to amplify TCRB sequences from cDNA, yielding 87-bp fragments that span the CDR3 region. Sequencing of the amplicons was done on the Illumina HiSeq platform. Regarding the original processing steps: Synthetic template baselines were used to correct PCR bias computationally, reads within Hamming distance 2 were collapsed, and singletons that could not be merged were discarded. Reads were aligned against IMGT so that V, D and J genes, CDR3 length and insertions or deletions at six rearrangement sites could be assigned. Within each subset, clonotype counts were normalized to sorted cell number, and only after that were true diversity and Gini coefficients computed with the tcR R package. Repertoire sharing was quantified using the overlap coefficient calculated on TCRB nucleotide sequences. Out-of-frame TCRB sequences from naive cells were analyzed as a proxy for the pre-selection repertoire. Sourced from immuneACCESS, this table was stored by TCRdb with only in-frame sequences that have V and J called. A share of the clones is absent; for the studies checked, an unresolved V gene accounts for under half, and the remainder has no known explanation. That table is the source of V, J and clone size, and D and trimming were worked out from the DNA. For this sample there are hundreds of thousands of clones; around 15% appear just once. The ten largest clonotypes hold less than 0.04% of the sample.

The entry originates in a study of beta chain features in type 1 diabetes (dated 2018 in TCRdb). About the full investigation: Mean age, gender distribution, total cell number and subset yield did not differ between patients and healthy donors. The study compared TCRB repertoires of sorted circulating CD4+ T cell subsets between recently diagnosed type 1 diabetes patients and matched healthy donors. Regulatory and stem cell-like memory subsets were obtained from only 8 patients and about eight healthy donors, while naive and central memory subsets were obtained from all 30 or so donors. A total of 107,917,701 sorted cells were examined across all samples, and the number of cells per subset was strongly correlated with RNA yield. Broader findings and caveats from the paper: Only small numbers of individuals were included in the HLA sub-analyses, which left unresolved whether HLA type had any influence on TCRB rearrangement. Because cDNA was sequenced instead of genomic DNA, highly expressing activated cells could be over-represented, though the groups showed no difference in activation or CD3 levels. Fewer insertions and more nucleotide deletions at VDJ recombination sites were observed in patients with type 1 diabetes, implying thymic rearrangement abnormalities. Type 1 diabetes patients showed a moderate but significant shortening of TCRB CDR3 length in all four CD4+ subsets. The naive, central memory and regulatory TCRB repertoires appeared to resemble one another more closely among patients than among healthy donors. Shorter templates might have been favored by PCR, but patient and control samples were amplified and corrected together, so both groups would have been affected equally by any skew.

The CDR3 covers 13 residues, taking in both the cysteine and the phenylalanine. The CDR3 DNA has 39 bases and is translated from base 1. The trim is 0 bases for V and 3 bases for J, with a gap of 6 bases between the germline ends. Per the germline V gene, SGHRS is the CDR1 and YFSETQ is the CDR2. The chain couples TRBV5-1 to TRBJ2-5, with the D gene call left open. The sequenced material came from naive CD4+ T cells from blood. The cell subset or site label, read with the paper, signifies: true naive CD4+ T cells. This TCR derives from a man between 18 and 29 years old with type 1 diabetes. The DNA sequence reads TGCGCCAGCAGCTTGGGAACAGAAGAGACCCAGTACTTC. This yields the protein CASSLGTEETQYF. Here the CDR3 is joined to the reference TRBV5-1 and TRBJ2-5 genes, and the full variable domain is: KAGVTQTPRYLIKTRGQQVTLSCSPISGHRSVSWYQQTPGQGLQFLFEYFSETQRNKGNFPGRFSGRQFSNSRSEMNVSTLELGDSALYLCASSLGTEETQYFGPGTRLLVL.